This entry concerns a single T cell receptor beta chain. In the original analysis: Nucleated cell number was recorded as an estimate derived from reference gene primer amplification. The table came from immunoSEQ multiplex PCR; TCRdb's copy has only in-frame clones and leaves some out. That table supplies the V and J calls and clone size; D and trimming were determined from the DNA. Of under 150,000 clones in the sample, roughly 84% were seen once. This entry comes from a study of blood T cell repertoires in COVID-19. Germline assignment: CDR1 LNHNV and CDR2 YYDKDF (reference sequence). The CDR3 totals 17 residues. V gave up 1 base and J gave up 0 bases; unmatched junction bases: 5.

The V and J genes are TRBV15 and TRBJ1-2, with 10 bases that match TRBD1. This receptor was obtained from a woman aged 40 to 50 with acute or convalescent COVID-19. The sequenced material came from peripheral blood. This CDR3 reads CATSRATGGFSNYGYTF. CDR3 nucleotides: TGTGCCACCAGCAGAGCGACAGGGGGCTTTTCTAACTATGGCTACACCTTC.